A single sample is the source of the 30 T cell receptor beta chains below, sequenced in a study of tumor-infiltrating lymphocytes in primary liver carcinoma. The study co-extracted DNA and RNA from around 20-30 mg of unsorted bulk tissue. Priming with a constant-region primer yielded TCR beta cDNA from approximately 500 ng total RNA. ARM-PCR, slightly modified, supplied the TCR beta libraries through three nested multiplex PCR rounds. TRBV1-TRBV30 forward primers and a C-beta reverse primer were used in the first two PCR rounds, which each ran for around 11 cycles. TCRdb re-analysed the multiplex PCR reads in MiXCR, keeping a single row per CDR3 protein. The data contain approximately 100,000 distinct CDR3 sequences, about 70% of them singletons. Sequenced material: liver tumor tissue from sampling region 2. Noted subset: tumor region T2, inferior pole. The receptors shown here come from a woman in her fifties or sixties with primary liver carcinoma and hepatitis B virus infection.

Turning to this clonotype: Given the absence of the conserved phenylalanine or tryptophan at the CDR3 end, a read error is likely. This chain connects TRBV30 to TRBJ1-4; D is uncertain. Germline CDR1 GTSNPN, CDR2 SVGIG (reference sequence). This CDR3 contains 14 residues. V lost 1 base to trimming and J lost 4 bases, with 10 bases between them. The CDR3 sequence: CAWSEGQFNEKLFS. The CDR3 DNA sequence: TGTGCCTGGAGTGAGGGCCAGTTTAATGAAAAACTGTTTTCT.

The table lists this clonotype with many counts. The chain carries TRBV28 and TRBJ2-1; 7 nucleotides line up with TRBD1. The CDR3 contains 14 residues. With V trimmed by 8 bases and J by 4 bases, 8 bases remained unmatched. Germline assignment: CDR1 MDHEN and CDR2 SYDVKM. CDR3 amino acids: CASHRQGLYNEQFF. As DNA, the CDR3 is TGTGCCAGCCACAGACAGGGTTTGTACAATGAGCAGTTCTTC.

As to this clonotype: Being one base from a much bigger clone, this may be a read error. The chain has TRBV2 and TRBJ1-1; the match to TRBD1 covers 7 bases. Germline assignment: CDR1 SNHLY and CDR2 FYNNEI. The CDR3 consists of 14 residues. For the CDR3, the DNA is TGTGTCAGCAGTGCCCAGGGGGTTTGGACTGAAGCTTTCTTT. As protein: CVSSAQGVWTEAFF.

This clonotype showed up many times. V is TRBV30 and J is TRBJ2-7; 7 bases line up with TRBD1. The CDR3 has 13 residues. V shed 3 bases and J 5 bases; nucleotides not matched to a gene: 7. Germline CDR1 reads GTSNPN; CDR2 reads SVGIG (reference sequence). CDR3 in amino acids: CAWSATGLHEQYF. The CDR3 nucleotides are TGTGCCTGGAGCGCGACAGGGCTTCACGAGCAGTACTTC.

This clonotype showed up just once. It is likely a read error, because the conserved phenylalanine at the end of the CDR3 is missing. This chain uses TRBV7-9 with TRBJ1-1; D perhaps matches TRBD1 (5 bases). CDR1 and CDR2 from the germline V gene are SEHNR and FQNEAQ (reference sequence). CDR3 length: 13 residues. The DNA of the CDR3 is TGTGCCAGCACCTTACAGGTGAACACTGAAGCTTTCCTC. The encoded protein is CASTLQVNTEAFL.

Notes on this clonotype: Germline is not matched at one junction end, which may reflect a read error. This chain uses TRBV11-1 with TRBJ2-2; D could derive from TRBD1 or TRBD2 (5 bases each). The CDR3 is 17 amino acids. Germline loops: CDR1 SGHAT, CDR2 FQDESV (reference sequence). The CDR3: CASSARPFLVDTGDLFF. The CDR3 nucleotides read TGTGCCAGCAGCGCCCGGCCGTTCCTCGTTGACACCGGGGACCTGTTTTTT.

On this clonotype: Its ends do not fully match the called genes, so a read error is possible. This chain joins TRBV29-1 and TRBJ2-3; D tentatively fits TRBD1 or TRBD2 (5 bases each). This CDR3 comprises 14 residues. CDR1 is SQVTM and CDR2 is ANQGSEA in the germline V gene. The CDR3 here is CSGHTGGSIDTPYF. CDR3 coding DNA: TGCAGCGGTCATACAGGTGGGAGTATAGATACGCCGTATTTT.

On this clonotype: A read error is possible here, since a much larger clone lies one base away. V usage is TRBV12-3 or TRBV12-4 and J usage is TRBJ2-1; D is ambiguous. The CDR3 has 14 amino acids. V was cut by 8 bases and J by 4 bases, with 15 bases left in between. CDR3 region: CASAWVTAYNEQFF. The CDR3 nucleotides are TGTGCCAGCGCTTGGGTCACGGCTTACAATGAGCAGTTCTTC.

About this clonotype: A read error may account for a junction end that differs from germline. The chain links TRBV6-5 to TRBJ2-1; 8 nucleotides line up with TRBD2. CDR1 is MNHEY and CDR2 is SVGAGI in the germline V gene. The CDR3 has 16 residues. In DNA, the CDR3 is TGTGCCAGCAAGCCCGGCGGGGCGGGAGGTCTTTTTGAGCAATTCTTC. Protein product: CASKPGGAGGLFEQFF.

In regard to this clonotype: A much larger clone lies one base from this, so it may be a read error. CDR3 amino acids: CASSLQGTSPLTGELSF. Here the CDR3 DNA reads TGTGCCAGCAGCCTCCAGGGGACTAGTCCTCTCACCGGGGAGCTGTCTTTT. The chain couples TRBV28 to TRBJ2-2; TRBD2 matches at 8 bases. CDR1 is MDHEN and CDR2 is SYDVKM in the germline V gene. The CDR3 spans 17 residues.

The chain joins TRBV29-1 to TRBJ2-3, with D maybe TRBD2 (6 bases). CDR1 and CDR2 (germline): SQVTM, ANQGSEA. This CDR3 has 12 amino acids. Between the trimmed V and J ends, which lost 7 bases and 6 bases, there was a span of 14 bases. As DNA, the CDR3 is TGCAGCGCCGACGGGGGTGACGATACGCAGTATTTT. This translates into CSADGGDDTQYF.

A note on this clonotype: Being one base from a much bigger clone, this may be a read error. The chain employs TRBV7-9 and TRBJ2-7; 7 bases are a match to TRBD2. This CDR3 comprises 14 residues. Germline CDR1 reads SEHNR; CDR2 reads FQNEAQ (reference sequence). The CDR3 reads CASSSGRDSYEEYF. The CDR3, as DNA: TGTGCCAGCAGTTCTGGGAGGGATTCCTACGAGGAGTACTTC.

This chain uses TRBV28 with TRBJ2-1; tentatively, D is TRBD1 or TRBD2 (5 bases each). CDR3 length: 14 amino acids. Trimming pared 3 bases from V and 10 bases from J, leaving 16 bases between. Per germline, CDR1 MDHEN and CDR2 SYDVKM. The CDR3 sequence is CASSFHGTGKEQFF. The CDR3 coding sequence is TGTGCCAGCAGTTTCCACGGGACCGGAAAGGAGCAGTTCTTC.

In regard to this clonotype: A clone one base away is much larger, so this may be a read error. CDR3 sequence (DNA): TGTGCCTGCAGTTTTTCGTCTGACCTGAACACTGAAGCTTTCTTT. This codes for CACSFSSDLNTEAFF. V usage is TRBV28 and J usage is TRBJ1-1; D ambiguous. The germline V gene has CDR1 MDHEN and CDR2 SYDVKM. CDR3 length: 15 amino acids.

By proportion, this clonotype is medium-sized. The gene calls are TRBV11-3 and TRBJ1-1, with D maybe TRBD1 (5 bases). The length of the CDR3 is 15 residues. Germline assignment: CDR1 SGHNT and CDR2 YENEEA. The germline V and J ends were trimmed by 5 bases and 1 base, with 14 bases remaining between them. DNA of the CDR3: TGTGCCAGCAGCGCAGCAGGGACCAGGAACACTGAAGCTTTCTTT. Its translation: CASSAAGTRNTEAFF.

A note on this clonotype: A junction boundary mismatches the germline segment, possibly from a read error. As DNA, the CDR3 is TGTGCCGGCAGCTTCGCTGGGCCCCCAGGAGAGACCCAGTACTTC. Its protein is CAGSFAGPPGETQYF. The chain has TRBV7-3 and TRBJ2-5; D unclear. Germline V gives CDR1 SGHTA, CDR2 FQGTGA. The CDR3 is made up of 15 amino acids.

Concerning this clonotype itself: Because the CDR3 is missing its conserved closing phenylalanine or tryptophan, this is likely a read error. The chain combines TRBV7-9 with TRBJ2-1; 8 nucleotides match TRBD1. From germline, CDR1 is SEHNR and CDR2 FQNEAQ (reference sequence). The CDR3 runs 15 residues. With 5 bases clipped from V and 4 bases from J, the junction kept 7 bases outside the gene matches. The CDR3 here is CASSVRTGLYNEQFL. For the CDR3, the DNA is TGTGCCAGCAGCGTCCGGACAGGGTTGTACAATGAGCAGTTCCTC.

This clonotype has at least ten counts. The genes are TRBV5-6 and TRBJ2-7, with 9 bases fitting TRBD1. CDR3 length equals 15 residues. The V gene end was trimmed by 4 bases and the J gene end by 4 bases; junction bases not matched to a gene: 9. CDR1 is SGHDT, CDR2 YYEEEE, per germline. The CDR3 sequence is CASSAHGTGYYEQYF. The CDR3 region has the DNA TGTGCCAGCAGCGCCCACGGGACAGGGTATTACGAGCAGTACTTC.

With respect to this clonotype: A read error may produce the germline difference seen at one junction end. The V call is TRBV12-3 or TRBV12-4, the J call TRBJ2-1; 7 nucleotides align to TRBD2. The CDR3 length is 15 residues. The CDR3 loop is CVSSFPHGRYNEQFF. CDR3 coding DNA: TGTGTCAGCAGTTTTCCTCACGGGAGGTACAATGAGCAGTTCTTC.

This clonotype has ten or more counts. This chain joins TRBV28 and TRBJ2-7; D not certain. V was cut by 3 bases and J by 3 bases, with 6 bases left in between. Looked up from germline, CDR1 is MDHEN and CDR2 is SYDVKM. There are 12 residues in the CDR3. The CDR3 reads CASSLDIYEQYF. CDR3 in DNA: TGTGCCAGCAGTTTGGATATCTACGAGCAGTACTTC.

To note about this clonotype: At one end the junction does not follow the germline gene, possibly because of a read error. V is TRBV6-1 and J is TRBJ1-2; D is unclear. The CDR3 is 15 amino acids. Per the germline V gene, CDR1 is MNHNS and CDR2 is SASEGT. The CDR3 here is CASREAWGFHYGYTF. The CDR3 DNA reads TGTGCCAGCAGAGAAGCATGGGGATTCCACTATGGCTACACCTTC.

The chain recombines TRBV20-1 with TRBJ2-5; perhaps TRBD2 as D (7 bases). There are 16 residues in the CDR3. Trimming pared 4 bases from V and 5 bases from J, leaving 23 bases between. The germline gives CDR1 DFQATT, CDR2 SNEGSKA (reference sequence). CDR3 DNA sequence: TGCAGTGCTATAGACACCACGCGGGGGCCACGGGAGACCCAGTACTTC. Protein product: CSAIDTTRGPRETQYF.

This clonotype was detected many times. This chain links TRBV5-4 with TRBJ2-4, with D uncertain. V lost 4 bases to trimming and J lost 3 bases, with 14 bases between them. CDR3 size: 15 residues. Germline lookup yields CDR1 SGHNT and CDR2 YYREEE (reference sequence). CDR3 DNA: TGTGCCAGCAGCCCCCCGGCAAGCGACAAAAACATTCAGTACTTC. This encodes CASSPPASDKNIQYF.

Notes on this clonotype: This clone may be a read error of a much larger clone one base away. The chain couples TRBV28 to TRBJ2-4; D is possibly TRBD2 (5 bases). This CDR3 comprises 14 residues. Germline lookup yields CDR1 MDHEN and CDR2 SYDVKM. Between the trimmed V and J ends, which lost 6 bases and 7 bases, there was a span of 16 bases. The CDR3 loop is CASRVSAVRNIQYF. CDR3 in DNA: TGTGCCAGCAGAGTTAGCGCTGTTCGGAACATTCAGTACTTC. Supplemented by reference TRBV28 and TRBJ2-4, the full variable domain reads DVKVTQSSRYLVKRTGEKVFLECVQDMDHENMFWYRQDPGLGLRLIYFSYDVKMKEKGDIPEGYSVSREKKERFSLILESASTNQTSMYLCASRVSAVRNIQYFGAGTRLSVL.

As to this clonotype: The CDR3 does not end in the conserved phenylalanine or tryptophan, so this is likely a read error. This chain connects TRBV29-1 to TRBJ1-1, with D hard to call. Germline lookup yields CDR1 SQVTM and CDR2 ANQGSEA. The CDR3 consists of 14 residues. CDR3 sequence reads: CSVGWGPRNTEAFL. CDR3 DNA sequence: TGTAGCGTTGGGTGGGGTCCTCGGAACACTGAAGCTTTCTTA.

The CDR3 spells CASSLASWLSSAYYEQYF. The CDR3 nucleotides read TGTGCCAGCAGTTTAGCGAGTTGGCTGAGCTCGGCGTACTACGAGCAGTACTTC. The rearrangement joins TRBV12-3 or TRBV12-4 to TRBJ2-7, with D hard to call. There are 18 residues in the CDR3. Trimming shortened V by 0 bases and J by 3 bases, and 21 bases separated the two germline ends.

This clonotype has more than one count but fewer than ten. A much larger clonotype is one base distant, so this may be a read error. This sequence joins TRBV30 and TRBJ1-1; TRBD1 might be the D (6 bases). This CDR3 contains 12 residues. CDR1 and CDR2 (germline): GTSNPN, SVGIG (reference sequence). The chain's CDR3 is CAWSGGLAEALF. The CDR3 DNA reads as TGTGCCTGGAGTGGGGGGCTAGCTGAAGCTCTCTTT. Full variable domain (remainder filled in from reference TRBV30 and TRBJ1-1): SQTIHQWPATLVQPVGSPLSLECTVEGTSNPNLYWYRQAAGRGLQLLFYSVGIGQISSEVPQNLSASRPQDRQFILSSKKLLLSDSGFYLCAWSGGLAEALFGQGTRLTVV.

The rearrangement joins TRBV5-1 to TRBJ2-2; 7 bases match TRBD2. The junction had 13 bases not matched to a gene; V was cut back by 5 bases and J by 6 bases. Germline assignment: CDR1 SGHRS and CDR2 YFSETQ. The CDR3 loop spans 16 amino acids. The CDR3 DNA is TGCGCCAGCAGAAGGGACTATAACCAATGGGCCGGGGAGCTGTTTTTT. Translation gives CASRRDYNQWAGELFF.

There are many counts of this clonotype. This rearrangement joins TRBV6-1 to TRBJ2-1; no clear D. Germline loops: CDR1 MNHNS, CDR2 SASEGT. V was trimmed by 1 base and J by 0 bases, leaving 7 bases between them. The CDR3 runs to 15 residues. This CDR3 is CASSEVAYSYNEQFF. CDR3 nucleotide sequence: TGTGCCAGCAGTGAAGTTGCCTACTCCTACAATGAGCAGTTCTTC.

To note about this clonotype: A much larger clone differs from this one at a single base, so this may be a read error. DNA of the CDR3: TGTGCCATCACCGACATTCTGGGCGCAGATAGGCAGTATTTT. It codes for CAITDILGADRQYF. The chain combines TRBV10-3 with TRBJ2-3; the D is unclear. Germline V gene sequence: CDR1 ENHRY, CDR2 SYGVKD. The CDR3 loop spans 14 amino acids.